The 18 T cell receptor beta chains below all came from one sample that was sequenced in a study of T cells expressing NK-cell markers. TCRdb re-called the 5' RACE reads; one entry per CDR3 protein, DNA not given. The sample data list some 410,000 distinct CDR3 sequences. Sequencing used blood T cells: a sorted CD56 or NKG2C T cell subset, CD4+ or CD8+ T cells, or bulk PBMC T cells (not recorded which). The receptors derive from a woman aged 18-70 years in good health.

J is TRBJ1-2 and V is TRBV4-3; TCRdb outputs TRBD1, but without DNA this stays unchecked. Germline V gene lookup returns CDR1 LGHNA and CDR2 YSLEER. CDR3 length equals 14 residues. CDR3 loop: CASSAGDRVRPGTF.

The J gene is TRBJ1-1, the V gene TRBV7-8; TCRdb gives TRBD1 as the D gene, but with no DNA this cannot be confirmed. CDR1 and CDR2 from the germline V gene are SGHVS and FQNEAQ. The CDR3 contains 17 residues. CDR3 sequence reads: CASSLAFGQGPGTEAFF.

The rearrangement links TRBV5-1 to TRBJ1-2. CDR1 is SGHRS and CDR2 is YFSETQ in the germline V gene. This CDR3 has 14 residues. CDR3 amino acids: CASSPDRTLYGYTF.

The chain recombines TRBV5-1 with TRBJ1-5. The length of the CDR3 is 14 residues. CDR1 is SGHRS and CDR2 is YFSETQ in the germline V gene. CDR3: CASSLDRSGQPQHF.

The chain recombines TRBV5-1 with TRBJ2-3; the D gene TCRdb calls, TRBD1, cannot be checked with no DNA. Germline V lookup: CDR1 SGHRS, CDR2 YFSETQ. This CDR3 region has 14 residues. CDR3 loop: CASAAGQITDTQYF.

The CDR3: CASTKSENTGELFF. The J gene is TRBJ2-2, the V gene TRBV19. The germline gives CDR1 LNHDA, CDR2 SQIVND (reference sequence). This CDR3 has 14 residues.

V usage is TRBV21-1 and J usage is TRBJ1-5; TCRdb's assignment of TRBD1 cannot be checked, as there is no DNA. TRBV21-1 is a pseudogene locus. This CDR3 is 17 amino acids long. CDR3 residues: CASSNNRVRQGDQPQHF.

The chain employs TRBV3-1 and TRBJ1-3; TCRdb's D call, TRBD1, is unchecked because there is no DNA. The CDR3 is made up of 16 amino acids. Germline assignment: CDR1 LGHDT and CDR2 YNNKEL (reference sequence). The CDR3 is CASSHDQGRYGNTIYF.

The CDR3 region is CSAQSWGNEQYF. This chain links TRBV29-1 with TRBJ2-7; no DNA is available, so the TRBD1 call from TCRdb remains unchecked. Germline V gene data show CDR1 as SQVTM and CDR2 as ANQGSEA. The CDR3 totals 12 residues.

The V and J genes are TRBV7-2 and TRBJ1-5. The CDR3 sequence is 13 residues long. Per the germline V gene, CDR1 is SGHTA and CDR2 is FQGNSA. This CDR3 is CASSLGYGQPQHF. Using reference TRBV7-2 and TRBJ1-5 for the parts outside the CDR3, the full variable domain is GAGVSQSPSNKVTEKGKDVELRCDPISGHTALYWYRQSLGQGLEFLIYFQGNSAPDKSGLPSDRFSAERTGGSVSTLTIQRTQQEDSAVYLCASSLGYGQPQHFGDGTRLSIL.

The chain links TRBV7-2 to TRBJ2-1. CDR3 length: 16 residues. CDR1 and CDR2 (germline): SGHTA, FQGNSA. The CDR3 loop is CASSSRKGLLYNEQFF.

The chain combines TRBV3-1 with TRBJ2-1; TCRdb's D call, TRBD2, is unchecked because there is no DNA. CDR3 size: 16 residues. Germline CDR1 reads LGHDT; CDR2 reads YNNKEL (reference sequence). The CDR3 sequence is CASSQGGLAGVLEQFF.

The J gene is TRBJ2-2, the V gene TRBV15; checking the TCRdb D call of TRBD1 is not possible without DNA. The CDR3 contains 17 residues. Germline V gene data show CDR1 as LNHNV and CDR2 as YYDKDF (reference sequence). The CDR3 spells CATSTTPPVIGPGELFF.

The chain combines TRBV29-1 with TRBJ1-1; TCRdb calls TRBD1, which cannot be checked without DNA. Germline CDR1 and CDR2: SQVTM and ANQGSEA. This CDR3 spans 14 amino acids. This CDR3 reads CSVCDRGLGTEAFF.

The chain uses TRBV20-1 and TRBJ2-7; TCRdb gives TRBD1 as the D gene, but with no DNA this cannot be confirmed. Germline CDR1 and CDR2: DFQATT and SNEGSKA (reference sequence). The CDR3 has 13 amino acids. The CDR3 region is CSAKTGGPLEQYF.

V and J are TRBV5-4 and TRBJ1-6. Germline CDR1 SGHNT, CDR2 YYREEE (reference sequence). The CDR3 is 16 amino acids. CDR3 loop: CASSLALSPYNSPLHF.

This rearrangement joins TRBV20-1 to TRBJ2-5. The CDR3 is 14 residues long. Germline V gives CDR1 DFQATT, CDR2 SNEGSKA (reference sequence). CDR3 sequence reads: CSAREWPTGETQYF.

The genes are TRBV29-1 and TRBJ2-2; TCRdb designates TRBD1, a call that cannot be tested without DNA. This CDR3 region has 14 residues. In germline, CDR1 is SQVTM, CDR2 ANQGSEA. CDR3 region: CSVEKDTNTGELFF.